These 19 T cell receptor beta chains came from one sample sequenced in a study of spatial heterogeneity in lung cancer. The time point was: blood at routine non-recurrence follow-up after resection. TCRdb called the 5' RACE reads again in MiXCR, with one record for every CDR3 protein. The sample holds over 85,000 distinct CDR3 sequences, roughly 21% seen once. The material sequenced was PBMCs, taken at follow-up. The receptor source for this set is a male donor with early-stage non-small cell lung cancer.

A few counts support this clonotype. This CDR3 is CASSSPYGGTSGSRTGELFF. The DNA for the CDR3 is TGCGCCAGCAGCTCCCCGTACGGGGGGACTAGCGGGAGTAGGACCGGGGAGCTGTTTTTT. V usage is TRBV5-1 and J usage is TRBJ2-2, with 14 bases identical to TRBD2. The CDR3 is 20 amino acids. Germline V gene data show CDR1 as SGHRS and CDR2 as YFSETQ. With V trimmed by 3 bases and J by 5 bases, 15 bases remained unmatched.

The V gene is TRBV20-1, the J gene TRBJ2-7, with D uncertain. With 3 bases removed from V and 3 bases from J, the gap between germline ends came to 18 bases. There are 15 residues in the CDR3. The germline gives CDR1 DFQATT, CDR2 SNEGSKA (reference sequence). The DNA of the CDR3 is TGCAGTGCTAGTCCCTGGGGTGGCAGTATCTACGAGCAGTACGTC. Translating gives CSASPWGGSIYEQYV.

This chain uses TRBV18 with TRBJ1-5; 7 nucleotides line up with TRBD1. From germline, CDR1 is KGHSH and CDR2 LQKENI. CDR3 length: 14 amino acids. V was clipped by 4 bases and J by 4 bases; unmatched bases: 4. The CDR3 region has the DNA TGTGCCAGCTCACTGGGACAGCAAAATCAGCCCCAGCATTTT. Encoded protein: CASSLGQQNQPQHF. Full variable domain (outside the CDR3, taken from reference TRBV18 and TRBJ1-5): NAGVMQNPRHLVRRRGQEARLRCSPMKGHSHVYWYRQLPEEGLKFMVYLQKENIIDESGMPKERFSAEFPKEGPSILRIQQVVRGDSAAYFCASSLGQQNQPQHFGDGTRLSIL.

V gene TRBV2 combines with J gene TRBJ1-1; weak D call: TRBD1 (5 bases). Per the germline V gene, CDR1 is SNHLY and CDR2 is FYNNEI. CDR3 size: 14 residues. The V and J ends lost 6 bases and 1 base respectively, with 12 bases between them. The CDR3 DNA reads TGTGCCAGCAGCGCCGGCGGGGGGAACACTGAAGCTTTCTTT. This translates into CASSAGGGNTEAFF. The full variable domain, completed using reference TRBV2 and TRBJ1-1, is EPEVTQTPSHQVTQMGQEVILRCVPISNHLYFYWYRQILGQKVEFLVSFYNNEISEKSEIFDDQFSVERPDGSNFTLKIRSTKLEDSAMYFCASSAGGGNTEAFFGQGTRLTVV.

The rearrangement links TRBV2 to TRBJ2-7, with a tentative D call TRBD1 (5 bases). Trimming left V 6 bases short and J 4 bases short, with 13 bases between. In germline, CDR1 is SNHLY, CDR2 FYNNEI. The CDR3 consists of 13 residues. This CDR3 reads CASRDDSLYEQYF. In DNA, the CDR3 is TGTGCCAGCAGAGACGACAGTTTATACGAGCAGTACTTC. Using reference TRBV2 and TRBJ2-7 for the parts outside the CDR3, the full variable domain is EPEVTQTPSHQVTQMGQEVILRCVPISNHLYFYWYRQILGQKVEFLVSFYNNEISEKSEIFDDQFSVERPDGSNFTLKIRSTKLEDSAMYFCASRDDSLYEQYFGPGTRLTVT.

This clonotype was counted a few times. The chain combines TRBV2 with TRBJ2-1; D gene unclear. The CDR3 runs 13 residues. Trimming removed 8 bases from V and 2 bases from J, with 10 bases in between. The germline V gene has CDR1 SNHLY and CDR2 FYNNEI. The CDR3 region has the DNA TGTGCCAGCGGAAAGGGCCCCTACAATGAGCAGTTCTTC. It codes for CASGKGPYNEQFF.

This clonotype occurred once. This chain links TRBV4-3 with TRBJ1-6, with TRBD1 matching over 7 bases. The CDR3 contains 16 residues. Germline CDR1 reads LGHNA; CDR2 reads YSLEER. V gave up 2 bases and J gave up 4 bases; unmatched junction bases: 5. The CDR3 DNA reads TGCGCCAGCAGCCAACAGCAGGGGGTTTATAATTCACCCCTCCACTTT. Translating it yields CASSQQQGVYNSPLHF.

The CDR3 reads CAISEGGSTGEQFF. The CDR3 coding sequence is TGTGCCATCAGTGAGGGCGGGAGTACGGGTGAGCAGTTCTTC. The rearrangement links TRBV10-3 to TRBJ2-1, with 7 bases aligning to TRBD2. This CDR3 comprises 14 residues. V lost 2 bases and J lost 9; bases outside the gene matches: 7. Germline loops: CDR1 ENHRY, CDR2 SYGVKD.

The V and J genes are TRBV9 and TRBJ2-1, with D possibly matching TRBD2 (5 bases). Germline V gene data show CDR1 as SGDLS and CDR2 as YYNGEE. The CDR3 sequence is 15 residues long. The V end was cut by 6 bases, the J end by 3 bases, with 16 bases between. CDR3 loop: CASNGGGSYYNEQFF. The CDR3 DNA follows: TGTGCCAGCAATGGAGGCGGTAGCTACTACAATGAGCAGTTCTTC.

This clonotype was seen at least ten times. The chain has TRBV10-3 and TRBJ2-7; no definite D call. The CDR3 extends over 13 amino acids. With 3 bases removed from V and 3 bases from J, the gap between germline ends came to 9 bases. Germline CDR1 ENHRY, CDR2 SYGVKD. The CDR3 sequence: CAISDGRLYEQYV. Here the CDR3 DNA reads TGTGCCATCAGTGATGGCCGTCTCTACGAGCAGTACGTC.

This chain joins TRBV11-2 and TRBJ2-3; TRBD1 might be the D (6 bases). This CDR3 has 15 residues. Trimming shortened V by 7 bases and J by 4 bases, and 18 bases separated the two germline ends. Germline V CDR1 and CDR2: SGHAT, FQNNGV. This CDR3 reads CASNRRAGAADTQYF. The CDR3 nucleotides read TGTGCCAGCAACCGCCGGGCAGGGGCGGCAGATACGCAGTATTTT.

This clonotype was recorded many times. The chain carries TRBV2 and TRBJ2-3; perhaps TRBD2 as D (5 bases). The V end was cut by 6 bases, the J end by 1 base, with 11 bases between. Germline V CDR1 and CDR2: SNHLY, FYNNEI. The length of the CDR3 is 14 residues. As DNA, the CDR3 is TGTGCCAGCAGAAGGACTGGCCGCACAGATACGCAGTATTTT. This sequence encodes CASRRTGRTDTQYF. The entire variable domain, with the rest obtained from reference TRBV2 and TRBJ2-3, is as follows: EPEVTQTPSHQVTQMGQEVILRCVPISNHLYFYWYRQILGQKVEFLVSFYNNEISEKSEIFDDQFSVERPDGSNFTLKIRSTKLEDSAMYFCASRRTGRTDTQYFGPGTRLTVL.

The genes are TRBV12-3 or TRBV12-4 and TRBJ2-3, with a possible D match to TRBD1 (6 bases). The CDR3 sequence is 15 residues long. V dropped 5 bases and J dropped 2 bases, with 14 bases sitting between them. DNA of the CDR3: TGTGCCAGCAGTGCCAACAGGGCCCCCACAGATACGCAGTATTTT. Translating gives CASSANRAPTDTQYF.

The V gene is TRBV29-1, the J gene TRBJ2-2; D uncertain. V was clipped by 6 bases and J by 1 base, with 12 bases between them. Germline loops: CDR1 SQVTM, CDR2 ANQGSEA. The CDR3 has 14 amino acids. Written as DNA, the CDR3 is TGCAGCGTCAGTACTGGACGGAACACCGGGGAGCTGTTTTTT. Translation: CSVSTGRNTGELFF.

The V and J genes are TRBV3-1 and TRBJ1-5, with no clear D. Germline V CDR1 and CDR2: LGHDT, YNNKEL (reference sequence). Trimming cost V 2 bases and J 4 bases, with 3 bases left between them. This CDR3 has 12 residues. CDR3 protein: CASSQLNQPQHF. Written as DNA, the CDR3 is TGTGCCAGCAGCCAACTTAATCAGCCCCAGCATTTT.

This clonotype was detected a few times. V gene TRBV29-1 combines with J gene TRBJ2-3, with TRBD1 identical over 8 bases. The junction had 9 bases not matched to a gene; V was cut back by 5 bases and J by 5 bases. Germline V CDR1 and CDR2: SQVTM, ANQGSEA. There are 14 residues in the CDR3. CDR3 coding DNA: TGCAGCGTTCTTTGGCAGGGGGCAGGAGATACGCAGTATTTT. This gives the protein CSVLWQGAGDTQYF.

This clonotype was found a few times. V is TRBV30 and J is TRBJ1-3; tentative D call: TRBD1 (6 bases). The germline CDR1 and CDR2 sequences are GTSNPN and SVGIG (reference sequence). Trimming shortened V by 5 bases and J by 2 bases, and 13 bases separated the two germline ends. The CDR3 length is 14 residues. Written as DNA, the CDR3 is TGTGCCTGGGGAAGGGGGTTAACTGGAAACACCATATATTTT. It translates to CAWGRGLTGNTIYF. The full variable domain, in which reference TRBV30 and TRBJ1-3 provide the parts outside the CDR3, is SQTIHQWPATLVQPVGSPLSLECTVEGTSNPNLYWYRQAAGRGLQLLFYSVGIGQISSEVPQNLSASRPQDRQFILSSKKLLLSDSGFYLCAWGRGLTGNTIYFGEGSWLTVV.

This clonotype was detected only a few times. This chain uses TRBV28 with TRBJ2-3; D uncertain. CDR1 and CDR2 from the germline V gene are MDHEN and SYDVKM. The CDR3 runs 17 residues. Trimming left V 4 bases short and J 6 bases short, with 23 bases between. In DNA form, the CDR3 reads TGTGCCAGCAGTTCCCCAGGAACTTACGCCCCAAGTGATACGCAGTATTTT. Amino acid sequence: CASSSPGTYAPSDTQYF.

CDR3 sequence (DNA): TGTGCCAGCAGCCAAACAGAGAACACCGGGGAGCTGTTTTTT. This translates into CASSQTENTGELFF. This rearrangement joins TRBV7-3 to TRBJ2-2; D remains unclear. V gave up 5 bases and J gave up 1 base, with 8 bases separating them. The CDR3 contains 14 residues. In germline, CDR1 is SGHTA, CDR2 FQGTGA.